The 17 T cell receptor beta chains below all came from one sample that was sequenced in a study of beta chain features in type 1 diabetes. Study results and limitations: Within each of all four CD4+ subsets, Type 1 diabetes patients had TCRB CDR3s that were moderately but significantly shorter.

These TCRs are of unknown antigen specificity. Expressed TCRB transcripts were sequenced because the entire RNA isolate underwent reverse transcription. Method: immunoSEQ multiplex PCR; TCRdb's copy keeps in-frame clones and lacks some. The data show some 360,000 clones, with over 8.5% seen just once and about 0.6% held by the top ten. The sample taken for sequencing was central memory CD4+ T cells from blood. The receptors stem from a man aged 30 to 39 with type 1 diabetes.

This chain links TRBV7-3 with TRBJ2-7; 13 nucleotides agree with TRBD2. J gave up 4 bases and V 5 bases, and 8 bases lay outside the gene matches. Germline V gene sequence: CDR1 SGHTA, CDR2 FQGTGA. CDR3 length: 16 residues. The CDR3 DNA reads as TGTGCCAGCAGCCCCTGGACTAGCGGGAGTGTGTACGAGCAGTACTTC. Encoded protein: CASSPWTSGSVYEQYF. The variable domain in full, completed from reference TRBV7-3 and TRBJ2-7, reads GAGVSQTPSNKVTEKGKYVELRCDPISGHTALYWYRQSLGQGPEFLIYFQGTGAADDSGLPNDRFFAVRPEGSVSTLKIQRTERGDSAVYLCASSPWTSGSVYEQYFGPGTRLTVT.

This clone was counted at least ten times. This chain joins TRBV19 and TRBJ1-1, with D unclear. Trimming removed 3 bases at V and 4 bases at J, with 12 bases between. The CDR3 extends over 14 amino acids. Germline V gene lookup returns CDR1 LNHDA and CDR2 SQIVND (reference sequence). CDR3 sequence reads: CASSIRGMSTEAFF. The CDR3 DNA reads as TGTGCCAGTAGTATTCGCGGGATGAGCACTGAAGCTTTCTTT.

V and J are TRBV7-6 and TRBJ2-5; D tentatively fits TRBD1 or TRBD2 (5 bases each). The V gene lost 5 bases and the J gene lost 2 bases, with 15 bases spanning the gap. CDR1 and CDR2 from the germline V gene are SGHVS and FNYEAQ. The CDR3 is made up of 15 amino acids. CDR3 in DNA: TGTGCCAGCAGCAGACCCCGGGACGGACAAGAGACCCAGTACTTC. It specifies CASSRPRDGQETQYF.

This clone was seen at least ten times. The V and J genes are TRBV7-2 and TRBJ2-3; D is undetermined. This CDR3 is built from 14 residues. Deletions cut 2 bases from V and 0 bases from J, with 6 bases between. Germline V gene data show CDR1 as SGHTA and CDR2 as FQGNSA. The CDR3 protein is CASSLIRSTDTQYF. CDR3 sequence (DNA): TGTGCCAGCAGCTTAATCCGGAGCACAGATACGCAGTATTTT.

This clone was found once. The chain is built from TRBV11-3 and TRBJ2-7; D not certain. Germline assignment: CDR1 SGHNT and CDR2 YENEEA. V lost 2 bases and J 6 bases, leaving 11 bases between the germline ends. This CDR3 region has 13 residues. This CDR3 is CASSLMRFTEQYF. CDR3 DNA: TGTGCCAGCAGCTTAATGCGCTTTACCGAGCAGTACTTC.

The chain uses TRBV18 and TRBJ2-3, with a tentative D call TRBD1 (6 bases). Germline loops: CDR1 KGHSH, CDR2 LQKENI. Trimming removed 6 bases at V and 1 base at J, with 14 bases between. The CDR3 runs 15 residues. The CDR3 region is CASSGVGGGTDTQYF. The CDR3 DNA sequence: TGTGCCAGCTCCGGTGTTGGGGGCGGCACAGATACGCAGTATTTT.

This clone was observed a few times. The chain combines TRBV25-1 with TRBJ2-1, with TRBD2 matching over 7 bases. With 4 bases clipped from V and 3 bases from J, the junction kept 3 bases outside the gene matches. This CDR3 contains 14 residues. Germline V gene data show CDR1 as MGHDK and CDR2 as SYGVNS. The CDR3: CASSVGGSYNEQFF. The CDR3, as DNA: TGTGCCAGCAGTGTAGGCGGGAGCTACAATGAGCAGTTCTTC.

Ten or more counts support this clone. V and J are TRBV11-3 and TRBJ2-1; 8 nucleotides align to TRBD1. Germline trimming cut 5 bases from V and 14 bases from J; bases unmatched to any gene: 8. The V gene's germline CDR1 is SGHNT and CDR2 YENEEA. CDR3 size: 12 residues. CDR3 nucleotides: TGTGCCAGCAGCCAAGGAACAGGGGGGAAGTTCTTC. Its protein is CASSQGTGGKFF. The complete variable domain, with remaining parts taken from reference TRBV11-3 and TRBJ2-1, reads EAGVVQSPRYKIIEKKQPVAFWCNPISGHNTLYWYLQNLGQGPELLIRYENEEAVDDSQLPKDRFSAERLKGVDSTLKIQPAELGDSAVYLCASSQGTGGKFFGPGTRLTVL.

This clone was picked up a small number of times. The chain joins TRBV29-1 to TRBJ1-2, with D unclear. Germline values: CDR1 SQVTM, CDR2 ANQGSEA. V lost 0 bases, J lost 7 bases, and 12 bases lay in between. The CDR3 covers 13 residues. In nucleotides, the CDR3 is TGCAGCGTTGAAGATAGAGGGTACGGTGGCTACACCTTC. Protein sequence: CSVEDRGYGGYTF. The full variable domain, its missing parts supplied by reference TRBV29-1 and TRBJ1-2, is SAVISQKPSRDICQRGTSLTIQCQVDSQVTMMFWYRQQPGQSLTLIATANQGSEATYESGFVIDKFPISRPNLTFSTLTVSNMSPEDSSIYLCSVEDRGYGGYTFGSGTRLTVV.

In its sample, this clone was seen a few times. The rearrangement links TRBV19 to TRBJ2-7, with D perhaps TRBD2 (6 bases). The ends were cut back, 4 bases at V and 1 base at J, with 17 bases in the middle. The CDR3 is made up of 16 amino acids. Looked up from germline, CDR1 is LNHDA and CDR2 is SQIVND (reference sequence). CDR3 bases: TGTGCCAGTAGTAAGACGTTGGCGGGGAGGTCCTACGAGCAGTACTTC. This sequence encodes CASSKTLAGRSYEQYF.

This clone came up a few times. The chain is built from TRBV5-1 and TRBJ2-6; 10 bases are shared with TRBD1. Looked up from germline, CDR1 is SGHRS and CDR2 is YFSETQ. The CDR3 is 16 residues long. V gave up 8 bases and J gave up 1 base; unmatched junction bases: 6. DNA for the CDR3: TGCGCCAGTAGCGGGGACAGGGGATCTGGGGCCAACGTCCTGACTTTC. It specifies CASSGDRGSGANVLTF.

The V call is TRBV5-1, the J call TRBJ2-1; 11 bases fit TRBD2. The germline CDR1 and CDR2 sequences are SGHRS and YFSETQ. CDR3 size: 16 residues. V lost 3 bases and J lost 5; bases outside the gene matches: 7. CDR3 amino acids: CASSSLASGRNNEQFF. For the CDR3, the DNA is TGCGCCAGCAGCTCTTTGGCTAGCGGGAGGAACAATGAGCAGTTCTTC.

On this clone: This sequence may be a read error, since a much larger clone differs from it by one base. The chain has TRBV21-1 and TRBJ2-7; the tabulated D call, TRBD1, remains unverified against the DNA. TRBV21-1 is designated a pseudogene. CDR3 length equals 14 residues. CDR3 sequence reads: CASSPRTGGYEQYF. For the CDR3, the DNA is TGTGCCAGCAGCCCCCGGACAGGGGGCTACGAGCAGTACTTC.

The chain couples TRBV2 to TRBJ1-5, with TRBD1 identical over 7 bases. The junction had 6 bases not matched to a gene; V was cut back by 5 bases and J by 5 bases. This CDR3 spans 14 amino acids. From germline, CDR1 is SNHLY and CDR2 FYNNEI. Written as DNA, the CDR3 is TGTGCCAGCAGTTCCGACAGGGACCATCAGCCCCAGCATTTT. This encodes CASSSDRDHQPQHF.

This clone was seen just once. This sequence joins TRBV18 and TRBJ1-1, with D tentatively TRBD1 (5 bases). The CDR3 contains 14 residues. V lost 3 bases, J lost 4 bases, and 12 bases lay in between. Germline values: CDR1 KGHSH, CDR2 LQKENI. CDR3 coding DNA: TGTGCCAGCTCACCCCCTCCTGGGGGCACTGAAGCTTTCTTT. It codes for CASSPPPGGTEAFF.

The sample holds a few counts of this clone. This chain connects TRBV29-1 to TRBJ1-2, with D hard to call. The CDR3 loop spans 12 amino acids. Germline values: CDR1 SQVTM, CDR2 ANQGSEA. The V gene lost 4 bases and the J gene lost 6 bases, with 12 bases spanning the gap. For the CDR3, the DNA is TGCAGCGTTGTCGCAGGTTGGGATGGCTACACCTTC. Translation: CSVVAGWDGYTF.

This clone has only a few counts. The CDR3 DNA reads TGTGCCAGCAGCTTAGATAGAGGCGAGCAGTACTTC. This encodes CASSLDRGEQYF. The chain joins TRBV11-3 to TRBJ2-7; no firm D call. V was cut by 0 bases and J by 6 bases, with 6 bases left in between. Germline CDR1 and CDR2: SGHNT and YENEEA. CDR3 length equals 12 residues.